This T cell receptor beta chain was recorded in a study of T cell responses to AZD1222 COVID-19 vaccine. Measured with immunoSEQ multiplex PCR; TCRdb has only the in-frame clones, and not every one. The table lists approximately 61,000 clones, approximately 85% of them singletons, with approximately 24% in the top ten. This clone appeared a few times. Germline V gives CDR1 SGHRS, CDR2 YFSETQ. V was trimmed by 0 bases and J by 5 bases, leaving 12 bases between them. CDR3 length equals 14 residues. This chain joins TRBV5-1 and TRBJ2-7; a weak D match, TRBD1 (6 bases). The material was peripheral blood, obtained 28 days after the second AZD1222 dose. The receptor was derived from an adult who received the AZD1222 COVID-19 vaccine. The CDR3 bases are TGCGCCAGCAGCTTGGCTGTGGGGGCGGACGAGCAGTACTTC. It codes for CASSLAVGADEQYF.